The T cell receptor beta chain described here comes from a study of cytomegalovirus exposure and HLA in healthy donors. Findings and limits, study-wide: For most subjects, TCR beta sequences were reported to predict HLA-A and HLA-B alleles with accuracy.

PCR amplification relied on 60 Vbeta primers (plus 13 Jbeta primers). Method: immunoSEQ multiplex PCR; TCRdb's copy keeps in-frame clones and lacks some. The profile covers about 130,000 clones, with over 70% appearing a single time and 2% to 2.5% taken by the ten largest. With regard to this clone: Its specificity is not known.

Trimming cost V 5 bases and J 3 bases, with 5 bases left between them. Germline-derived CDR1 and CDR2 are SGHVS and FQNEAQ. There are 12 residues in the CDR3. Sequenced input: PBMCs. The chain links TRBV7-8 to TRBJ1-5; D is unresolved. The source of this sequence is a man in his thirties or forties in good health and CMV-seronegative. This CDR3 is CASSAYNQPQHF. The CDR3 DNA reads TGTGCCAGCAGCGCCTACAATCAGCCCCAGCATTTT.